The present TCR beta chain was sequenced within a study of shared clonotypes between healthy human individuals. Germline V gives CDR1 SNHLY, CDR2 FYNNEI. V dropped 8 bases and J dropped 8; count of bases not matched to a gene: 12. The CDR3 has 15 residues. Data came from immunoSEQ multiplex PCR; TCRdb stores just in-frame clones and leaves some out. Of roughly 490,000 clones detected, 76% appear once; the ten largest clones hold 10% to 15%. This TCR was recovered from a woman in her 40s in good health. Some clones in this sample may be carry-over from other donors' samples. The V and J genes are TRBV2 and TRBJ2-1; 10 positions agree with TRBD2. The sequencing input was PBMCs. The DNA of the CDR3 is TGTGCCAGCGACCCCCCAGCGGGAGGGCCGGATGAGCAGTTCTTC. This gives the protein CASDPPAGGPDEQFF.